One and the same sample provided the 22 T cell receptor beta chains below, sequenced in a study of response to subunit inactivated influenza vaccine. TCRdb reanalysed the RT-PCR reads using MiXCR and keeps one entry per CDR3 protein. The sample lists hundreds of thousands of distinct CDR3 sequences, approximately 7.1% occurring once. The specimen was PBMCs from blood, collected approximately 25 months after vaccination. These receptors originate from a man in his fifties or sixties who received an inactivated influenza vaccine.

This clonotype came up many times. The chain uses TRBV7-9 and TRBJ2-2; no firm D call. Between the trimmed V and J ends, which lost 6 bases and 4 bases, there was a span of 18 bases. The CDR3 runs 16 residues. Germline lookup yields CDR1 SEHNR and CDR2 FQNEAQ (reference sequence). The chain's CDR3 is CASSPSRVGVTGELFF. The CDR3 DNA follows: TGTGCCAGCAGTCCCTCACGGGTCGGTGTCACCGGGGAGCTGTTTTTT.

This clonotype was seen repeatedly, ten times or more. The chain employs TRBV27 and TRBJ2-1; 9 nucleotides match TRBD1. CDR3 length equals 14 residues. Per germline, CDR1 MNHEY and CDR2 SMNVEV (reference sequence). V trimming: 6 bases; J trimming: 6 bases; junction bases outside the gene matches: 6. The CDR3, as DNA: TGTGCCAGCAGATACAGGGGGCGAGGCAATGAGCAGTTCTTC. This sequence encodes CASRYRGRGNEQFF.

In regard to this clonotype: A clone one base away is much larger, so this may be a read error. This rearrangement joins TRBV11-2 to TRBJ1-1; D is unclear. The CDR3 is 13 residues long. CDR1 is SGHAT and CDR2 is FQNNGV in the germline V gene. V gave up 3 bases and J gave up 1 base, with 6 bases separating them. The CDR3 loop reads CASSFKGNTEAFF. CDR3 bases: TGTGCCAGCAGCTTTAAGGGGAACACTGAAGCTTTCTTT.

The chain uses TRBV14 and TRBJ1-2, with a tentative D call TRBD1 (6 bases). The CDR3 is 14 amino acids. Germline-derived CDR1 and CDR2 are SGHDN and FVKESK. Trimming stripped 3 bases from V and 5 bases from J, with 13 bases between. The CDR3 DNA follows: TGTGCCAGCAGCCAGACCGGGACACTTTATGGCTACACCTTC. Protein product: CASSQTGTLYGYTF.

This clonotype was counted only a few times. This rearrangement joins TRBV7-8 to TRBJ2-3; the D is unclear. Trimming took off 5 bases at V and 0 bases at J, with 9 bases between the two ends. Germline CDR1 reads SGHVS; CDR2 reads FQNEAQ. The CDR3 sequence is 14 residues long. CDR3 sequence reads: CASSPFTSTDTQYF. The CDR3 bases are TGTGCCAGCAGCCCCTTCACTAGCACAGATACGCAGTATTTT.

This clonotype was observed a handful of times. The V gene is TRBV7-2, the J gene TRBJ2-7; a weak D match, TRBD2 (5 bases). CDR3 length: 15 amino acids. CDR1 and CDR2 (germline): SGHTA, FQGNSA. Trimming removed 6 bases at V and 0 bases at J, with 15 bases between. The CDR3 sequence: CASSTRTGSSYEQYF. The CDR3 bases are TGTGCCAGCAGTACCCGGACGGGAAGCTCCTACGAGCAGTACTTC. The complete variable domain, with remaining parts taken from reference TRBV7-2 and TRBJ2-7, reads GAGVSQSPSNKVTEKGKDVELRCDPISGHTALYWYRQSLGQGLEFLIYFQGNSAPDKSGLPSDRFSAERTGGSVSTLTIQRTQQEDSAVYLCASSTRTGSSYEQYFGPGTRLTVT.

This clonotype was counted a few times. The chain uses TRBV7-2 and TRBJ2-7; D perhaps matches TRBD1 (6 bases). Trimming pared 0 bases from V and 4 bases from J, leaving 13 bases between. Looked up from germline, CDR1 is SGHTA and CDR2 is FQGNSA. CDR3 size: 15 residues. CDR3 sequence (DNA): TGTGCCAGCAGCTTAGCGGGCAGGGGAACTTACGAGCAGTACTTC. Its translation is CASSLAGRGTYEQYF.

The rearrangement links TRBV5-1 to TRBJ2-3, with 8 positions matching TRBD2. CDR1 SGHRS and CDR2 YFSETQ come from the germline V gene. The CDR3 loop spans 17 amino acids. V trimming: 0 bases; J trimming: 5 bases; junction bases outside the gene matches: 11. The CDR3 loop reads CASSLAPSGGRLDTQYF. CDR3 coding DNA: TGCGCCAGCAGCTTGGCCCCCAGCGGGGGACGCTTAGATACGCAGTATTTT.

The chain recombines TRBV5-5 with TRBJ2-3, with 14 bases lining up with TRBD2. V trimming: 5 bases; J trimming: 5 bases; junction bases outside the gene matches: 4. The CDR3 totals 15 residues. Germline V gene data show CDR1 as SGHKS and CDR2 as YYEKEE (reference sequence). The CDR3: CASSHGTSGRDTQYF. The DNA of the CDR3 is TGTGCCAGCAGTCACGGGACTAGCGGGAGAGATACGCAGTATTTT.

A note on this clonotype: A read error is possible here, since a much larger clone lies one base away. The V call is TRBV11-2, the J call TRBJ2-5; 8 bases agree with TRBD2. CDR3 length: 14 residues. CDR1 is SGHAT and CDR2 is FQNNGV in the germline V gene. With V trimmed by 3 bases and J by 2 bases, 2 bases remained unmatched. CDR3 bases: TGTGCCAGCAGCTTCGGACTAGCTCAAGAGACCCAGTACTTC. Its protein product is CASSFGLAQETQYF.

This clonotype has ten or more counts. The DNA for the CDR3 is TGTGCCAGCAGCATGTGGGAATCTAGCACAGATACGCAGTATTTT. Its translation: CASSMWESSTDTQYF. The chain combines TRBV7-2 with TRBJ2-3; D unclear. Deletions cut 5 bases from V and 0 bases from J, with 12 bases between. Germline values: CDR1 SGHTA, CDR2 FQGNSA. The CDR3 runs 15 residues.

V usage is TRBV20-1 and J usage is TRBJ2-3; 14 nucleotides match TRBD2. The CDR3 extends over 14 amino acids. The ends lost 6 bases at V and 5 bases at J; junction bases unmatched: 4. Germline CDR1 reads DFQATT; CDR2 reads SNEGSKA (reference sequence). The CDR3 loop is CSATTSGGEDTQYF. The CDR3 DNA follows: TGCAGTGCCACGACTAGCGGGGGGGAAGATACGCAGTATTTT.

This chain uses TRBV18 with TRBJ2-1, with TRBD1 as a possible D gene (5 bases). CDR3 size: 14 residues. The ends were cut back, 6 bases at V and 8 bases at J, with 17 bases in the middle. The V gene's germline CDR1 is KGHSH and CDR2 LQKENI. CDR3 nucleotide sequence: TGTGCCAGCTCGCTACACCCTAGGGGTGATGAGCAGTTCTTC. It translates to CASSLHPRGDEQFF.

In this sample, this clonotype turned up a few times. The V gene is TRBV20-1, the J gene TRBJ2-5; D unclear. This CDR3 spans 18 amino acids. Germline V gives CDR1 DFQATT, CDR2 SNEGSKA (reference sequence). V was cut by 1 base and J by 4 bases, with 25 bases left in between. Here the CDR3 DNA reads TGCAGTGCTAGAGGCCTGAAGGGCTCCAACTCATGGGCAGAGACCCAGTACTTC. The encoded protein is CSARGLKGSNSWAETQYF.

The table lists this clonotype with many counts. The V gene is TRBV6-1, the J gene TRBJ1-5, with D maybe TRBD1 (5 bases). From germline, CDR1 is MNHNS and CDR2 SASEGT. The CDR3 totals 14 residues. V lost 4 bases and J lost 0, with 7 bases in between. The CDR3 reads CASSATASNQPQHF. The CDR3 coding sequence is TGTGCCAGCAGTGCGACAGCTAGCAATCAGCCCCAGCATTTT.

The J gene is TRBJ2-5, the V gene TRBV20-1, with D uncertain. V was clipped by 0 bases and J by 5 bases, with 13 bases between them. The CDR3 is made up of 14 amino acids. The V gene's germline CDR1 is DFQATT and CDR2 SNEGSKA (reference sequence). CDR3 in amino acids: CSARDLKGWETQYF. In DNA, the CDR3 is TGCAGTGCTAGAGATCTTAAGGGTTGGGAGACCCAGTACTTC.

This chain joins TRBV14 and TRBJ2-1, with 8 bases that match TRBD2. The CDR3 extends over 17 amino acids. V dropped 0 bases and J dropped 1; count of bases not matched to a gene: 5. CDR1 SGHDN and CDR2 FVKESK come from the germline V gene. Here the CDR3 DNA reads TGTGCCAGCAGCCAAGATTACGGGGGGGCGTCCTACAATGAGCAGTTCTTC. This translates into CASSQDYGGASYNEQFF.

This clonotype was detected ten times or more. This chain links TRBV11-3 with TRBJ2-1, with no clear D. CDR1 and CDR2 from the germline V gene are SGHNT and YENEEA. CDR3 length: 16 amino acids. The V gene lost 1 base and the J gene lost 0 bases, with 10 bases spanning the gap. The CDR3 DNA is TGTGCCAGCAGCTTAGGGCGGACGAGCTCCTACAATGAGCAGTTCTTC. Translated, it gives CASSLGRTSSYNEQFF.

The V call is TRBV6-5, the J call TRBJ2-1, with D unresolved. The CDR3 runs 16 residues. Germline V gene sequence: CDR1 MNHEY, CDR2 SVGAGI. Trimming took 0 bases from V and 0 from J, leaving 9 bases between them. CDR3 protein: CASSYSLALSYNEQFF. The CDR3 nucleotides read TGTGCCAGCAGTTACTCTCTGGCCCTCTCCTACAATGAGCAGTTCTTC.

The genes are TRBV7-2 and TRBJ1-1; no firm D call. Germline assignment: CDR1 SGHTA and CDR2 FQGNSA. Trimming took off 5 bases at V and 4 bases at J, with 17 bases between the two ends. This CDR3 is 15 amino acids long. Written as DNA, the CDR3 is TGTGCCAGCAGCCAGTTGTCACGGGGATTCACTGAAGCTTTCTTT. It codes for CASSQLSRGFTEAFF.

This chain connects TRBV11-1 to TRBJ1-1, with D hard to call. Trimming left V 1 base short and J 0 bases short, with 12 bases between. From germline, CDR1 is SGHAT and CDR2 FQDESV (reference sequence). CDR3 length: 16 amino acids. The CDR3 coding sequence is TGTGCCAGCAGCTTAGAGGGAACTTATATGAACACTGAAGCTTTCTTT. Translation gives CASSLEGTYMNTEAFF.

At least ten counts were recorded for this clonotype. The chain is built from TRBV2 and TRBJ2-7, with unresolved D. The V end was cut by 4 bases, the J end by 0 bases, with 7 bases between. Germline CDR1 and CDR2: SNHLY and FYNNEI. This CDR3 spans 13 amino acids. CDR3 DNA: TGTGCCAGCAGTGTGGAGAGCTCCTACGAGCAGTACTTC. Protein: CASSVESSYEQYF.